Below, 27 T cell receptor beta chains from the same sample are listed, as sequenced in a study of cytomegalovirus exposure and HLA in healthy donors (dated by TCRdb to about 2017). The library was generated by the immunoSEQ multiplex PCR assay. The multiplex PCR relied on a mix of 60 forward primers for TCR Vbeta segments and 13 reverse primers for TCR Jbeta segments. The clones in this table, taken by TCRdb from immuneACCESS, are in-frame only. Not every clone is retained; where verified, under half of the shortfall comes from an unresolved V gene, and the cause of the rest is unknown. The table for this sample lists 150,000 to 200,000 clones; about four fifths of them were counted only once. 4% to 5% of the sample belongs to the ten largest clones. Sequenced input: PBMCs. These receptors all come from a woman in her late teens or twenties in good health and CMV-seropositive.

The V and J genes are TRBV9 and TRBJ1-5; 7 bases line up with TRBD1. Germline V lookup: CDR1 SGDLS, CDR2 YYNGEE. Trimming cost V 6 bases and J 0 bases; bases outside gene matches: 6. The CDR3 extends over 15 amino acids. The CDR3 DNA sequence: TGTGCCAGCACCTTAACAGGGGATAGCAATCAGCCCCAGCATTTT. This sequence encodes CASTLTGDSNQPQHF.

The V call is TRBV27, the J call TRBJ2-6; 9 nucleotides align to TRBD1. The CDR3 extends over 19 amino acids. Germline CDR1 and CDR2: MNHEY and SMNVEV (reference sequence). V lost 1 base, J lost 0 bases, and 7 bases stayed unmatched. The CDR3 nucleotides are TGTGCCAGCAGTTTATTACCTGGACAGGGGAACTCTGGGGCCAACGTCCTGACTTTC. Its protein product is CASSLLPGQGNSGANVLTF.

The J gene is TRBJ2-1, the V gene TRBV11-3; the match to TRBD2 covers 9 bases. V dropped 3 bases and J dropped 4; count of bases not matched to a gene: 4. Germline CDR1 SGHNT, CDR2 YENEEA. This CDR3 contains 15 residues. The CDR3 loop is CASSFSAGGYNEQFF. The CDR3 nucleotides are TGTGCCAGCAGCTTTTCAGCGGGGGGTTACAATGAGCAGTTCTTC. Together with reference TRBV11-3 and TRBJ2-1, the CDR3 gives the full variable domain: EAGVVQSPRYKIIEKKQPVAFWCNPISGHNTLYWYLQNLGQGPELLIRYENEEAVDDSQLPKDRFSAERLKGVDSTLKIQPAELGDSAVYLCASSFSAGGYNEQFFGPGTRLTVL.

This chain uses TRBV6-5 with TRBJ1-3; D is uncertain. The germline gives CDR1 MNHEY, CDR2 SVGAGI. With 0 bases removed from V and 0 bases from J, the gap between germline ends came to 9 bases. The CDR3 is 16 amino acids. DNA of the CDR3: TGTGCCAGCAGTTACTCGCACCGGAGCTCTGGAAACACCATATATTTT. Encoded protein: CASSYSHRSSGNTIYF.

The rearrangement joins TRBV7-6 to TRBJ2-3; D gene ambiguous. V was clipped by 6 bases and J by 8 bases, with 9 bases between them. The CDR3 runs 11 residues. Germline loops: CDR1 SGHVS, CDR2 FNYEAQ. CDR3 in DNA: TGTGCCAGCAGTATTTCGGGTACGCAGTATTTT. Translated: CASSISGTQYF.

This clone was detected only a few times. The chain combines TRBV7-2 with TRBJ2-7, with 10 bases that match TRBD2. V gave up 1 base and J gave up 3 bases; unmatched junction bases: 6. In germline, CDR1 is SGHTA, CDR2 FQGNSA. The CDR3 extends over 16 amino acids. In DNA form, the CDR3 reads TGTGCCAGCAGCTTAGAAGCGGGGGGGGCCGTCTACGAGCAGTACTTC. It yields the protein CASSLEAGGAVYEQYF.

This chain connects TRBV27 to TRBJ1-2; TRBD1 might be the D (5 bases). The CDR3 extends over 14 amino acids. Germline V gene lookup returns CDR1 MNHEY and CDR2 SMNVEV (reference sequence). V shed 3 bases and J shed 8 bases, with 16 bases lying between them. The CDR3 here is CASSFGIGGEGYTF. The CDR3 DNA sequence: TGTGCCAGCAGTTTTGGGATCGGGGGTGAAGGCTACACCTTC.

The rearrangement links TRBV10-3 to TRBJ2-5, with TRBD1 matching 8 bases. The germline V gene has CDR1 ENHRY and CDR2 SYGVKD. V gave up 5 bases and J gave up 5 bases; unmatched junction bases: 7. The CDR3 has 14 residues. The CDR3 loop is CAISTDRGRETQYF. For the CDR3, the DNA is TGTGCCATCAGTACCGACAGGGGTAGGGAGACCCAGTACTTC.

The CDR3 DNA reads as TGTGCCATCAGATTCCGGGTCTCTGATGGCTACACCTTC. Protein: CAIRFRVSDGYTF. The chain has TRBV10-3 and TRBJ1-2; D is uncertain. This CDR3 is 13 amino acids long. Germline CDR1 is ENHRY and CDR2 is SYGVKD. V was shortened by 6 bases and J by 6 bases, with 14 bases between the two germline ends.

The chain has TRBV7-9 and TRBJ2-5, with TRBD2 matching 8 bases. The germline V gene encodes CDR1 SEHNR and CDR2 FQNEAQ (reference sequence). CDR3 size: 14 residues. After removal of 2 bases from V and 5 bases from J, the junction contained 4 bases not matched to a gene. The CDR3 loop reads CASSLRTSIETQYF. CDR3 nucleotide sequence: TGTGCCAGCAGCTTACGGACTAGCATTGAGACCCAGTACTTC.

V gene TRBV4-2 combines with J gene TRBJ2-1, with D perhaps TRBD1 (6 bases). The CDR3 is 13 residues long. CDR1 LGHNA and CDR2 YNFKEQ come from the germline V gene. Trimming stripped 10 bases from V and 9 bases from J, with 19 bases between. As DNA, the CDR3 is TGTGCCACCAAACAGGGAGTGGACGGTGAGCAGTTCTTC. Protein: CATKQGVDGEQFF.

The chain couples TRBV28 to TRBJ2-3; TRBD2 matches at 7 bases. The length of the CDR3 is 18 residues. The J segment lost 5 bases and the V segment lost 5 bases, leaving 19 bases of the junction unmatched. In germline, CDR1 is MDHEN, CDR2 SYDVKM. DNA of the CDR3: TGTGCCAGCAGTCGACTCCCCCCCGGGACTATAGGTTTAGATACGCAGTATTTT. This sequence encodes CASSRLPPGTIGLDTQYF.

V and J are TRBV15 and TRBJ2-7; no definite D call. The V end was cut by 3 bases, the J end by 1 base, with 13 bases between. The V gene's germline CDR1 is LNHNV and CDR2 YYDKDF (reference sequence). The CDR3 spans 15 residues. As DNA, the CDR3 is TGTGCCACCAGCAGTCAGGCGCGTGGTTCCTACGAGCAGTACTTC. It codes for CATSSQARGSYEQYF.

The gene calls are TRBV7-4 and TRBJ2-7; D is possibly TRBD2 (7 bases). The CDR3 totals 17 residues. Germline V CDR1 and CDR2: SGHVT, SQSDAQ. The CDR3 spells CVGGQQRASGYCYEQYF. CDR3 DNA sequence: TGTGTGGGGGGCCAGCAGAGGGCTAGCGGTTACTGCTACGAGCAGTACTTC.

The rearrangement joins TRBV5-3 to TRBJ1-6; no clear D. TRBV5-3 is labeled an ORF, and its function is uncertain. The CDR3 runs 13 residues. V was cut by 4 bases and J by 8 bases, with 10 bases left in between. The CDR3 spells CARSQPQHSPLHF. CDR3 nucleotides: TGTGCCAGAAGCCAGCCACAGCATTCACCCCTCCACTTT.

In DNA form, the CDR3 reads TGTGCCAGCAGCCATGGTTTGGGGGGGGGCCCCTACAATGAGCAGTTCTTC. Translating it yields CASSHGLGGGPYNEQFF. The chain couples TRBV11-3 to TRBJ2-1; possibly TRBD2 for D (7 bases). The CDR3 is made up of 17 amino acids. Trimming pared 5 bases from V and 2 bases from J, leaving 19 bases between. The germline V gene encodes CDR1 SGHNT and CDR2 YENEEA.

V gene TRBV14 combines with J gene TRBJ1-2; TRBD1 might be the D (6 bases). The V and J ends lost 4 bases and 7 bases respectively, with 19 bases between them. The CDR3 extends over 15 amino acids. Per the germline V gene, CDR1 is SGHDN and CDR2 is FVKESK. The CDR3 sequence is CASSRSAGAPSGYTF. CDR3 DNA sequence: TGTGCCAGCAGCCGTTCGGCAGGGGCTCCCTCTGGCTACACCTTC.

V and J are TRBV6-6 and TRBJ1-3; no clear D. Trimming stripped 1 base from V and 3 bases from J, with 10 bases between. The CDR3 consists of 15 residues. Germline V gene lookup returns CDR1 MNHNY and CDR2 SVGAGI (reference sequence). Here the CDR3 DNA reads TGTGCCAGCAGTTACTTTCCTGGAGGTGGAAACACCATATATTTT. Translated: CASSYFPGGGNTIYF.

The rearrangement joins TRBV27 to TRBJ2-7; TRBD1 is a possible D gene (5 bases). With 3 bases removed from V and 2 bases from J, the gap between germline ends came to 14 bases. The germline CDR1 and CDR2 sequences are MNHEY and SMNVEV (reference sequence). This CDR3 is 15 amino acids long. This chain's CDR3 is CASSFAAGHPYEQYF. The DNA of the CDR3 is TGTGCCAGCAGTTTTGCCGCCGGACACCCCTACGAGCAGTACTTC.

This clone has just a few counts. J is TRBJ2-1 and V is TRBV7-7; tentative D call: TRBD2 (5 bases). Trimming pared 2 bases from V and 9 bases from J, leaving 14 bases between. Germline loops: CDR1 SSHAT, CDR2 FNYEAQ (reference sequence). The CDR3 is made up of 14 amino acids. The CDR3: CASSLTSGYGEQFF. The CDR3 DNA reads TGTGCCAGCAGCTTAACTAGTGGTTACGGTGAGCAGTTCTTC. The whole variable domain, remainder taken from reference TRBV7-7 and TRBJ2-1, is GAGVSQSPRYKVTKRGQDVTLRCDPISSHATLYWYQQALGQGPEFLTYFNYEAQPDKSGLPSDRFSAERPEGSISTLTIQRTEQRDSAMYRCASSLTSGYGEQFFGPGTRLTVL.

CDR3 DNA: TGTGCCAGTATCCGAGACAGAGCCCCTGGAAACACCATATATTTT. It translates to CASIRDRAPGNTIYF. The chain uses TRBV19 and TRBJ1-3; TRBD1 might be the D (5 bases). This CDR3 is built from 15 residues. Germline CDR1 is LNHDA and CDR2 is SQIVND (reference sequence). The V end lost 7 bases, the J end lost 2 bases, and 15 bases lay between the germline ends.

The chain has TRBV27 and TRBJ1-2; TRBD1 is a possible D gene (6 bases). Germline loops: CDR1 MNHEY, CDR2 SMNVEV (reference sequence). V shed 8 bases and J shed 6 bases, with 16 bases lying between them. The CDR3 loop spans 13 amino acids. As DNA, the CDR3 is TGTGCCAGCGGGACAATTCGAGCCCATGGCTACACCTTC. Its translation is CASGTIRAHGYTF.

The V gene is TRBV27, the J gene TRBJ2-2; 8 bases fit TRBD1. V was clipped by 6 bases and J by 7 bases; unmatched bases: 7. The germline CDR1 and CDR2 sequences are MNHEY and SMNVEV (reference sequence). CDR3 length equals 14 residues. The CDR3 region is CASRPRGPGGELFF. The CDR3 DNA sequence: TGTGCCAGCAGACCCAGGGGGCCCGGCGGGGAGCTGTTTTTT.

The gene calls are TRBV9 and TRBJ1-1; 8 nucleotides line up with TRBD1. This CDR3 has 16 amino acids. Germline V gene lookup returns CDR1 SGDLS and CDR2 YYNGEE. V shed 0 bases, J shed 3 bases, and the junction held 7 bases outside the gene matches. The CDR3 DNA reads as TGTGCCAGCAGCGTAGCTGGACAGGGAGTCTACACTGAAGCTTTCTTT. Translation gives CASSVAGQGVYTEAFF. The variable domain in full, with the rest retrieved from reference TRBV9 and TRBJ1-1, is DSGVTQTPKHLITATGQRVTLRCSPRSGDLSVYWYQQSLDQGLQFLIQYYNGEERAKGNILERFSAQQFPDLHSELNLSSLELGDSALYFCASSVAGQGVYTEAFFGQGTRLTVV.

This clone was found once. CDR3: CASSTPGLATTYEQYF. The CDR3 coding sequence is TGTGCCAGCAGCACTCCGGGACTAGCGACCACCTACGAGCAGTACTTC. The chain recombines TRBV11-2 with TRBJ2-7, with 10 bases aligning to TRBD2. The CDR3 has 16 amino acids. Germline V CDR1 and CDR2: SGHAT, FQNNGV. V gave up 5 bases and J gave up 2 bases; unmatched junction bases: 9.

The sample holds a few counts of this clone. The chain combines TRBV29-1 with TRBJ1-2; 7 bases fit TRBD1. Germline V lookup: CDR1 SQVTM, CDR2 ANQGSEA. The CDR3 covers 13 residues. J lost 6 bases, V lost 6 bases, and 10 bases had no gene match. In nucleotides, the CDR3 is TGCAGCGTAGAACCGGGACAGCGAGATGGCTACACCTTC. It encodes CSVEPGQRDGYTF.

The chain's CDR3 is CASSQMQGERTGELFF. CDR3 sequence (DNA): TGTGCCAGCAGCCAAATGCAGGGGGAAAGGACCGGGGAGCTGTTTTTT. The rearrangement links TRBV4-2 to TRBJ2-2, with 7 bases identical to TRBD1. The CDR3 is 16 residues long. Per the germline V gene, CDR1 is LGHNA and CDR2 is YNFKEQ. V shed 2 bases, J shed 5 bases, and the junction held 8 bases outside the gene matches.